The source of this TCR beta chain is a study of blood T cell repertoires in COVID-19. The method was immunoSEQ multiplex PCR; TCRdb's version includes in-frame clones alone and lacks a portion of them. The sample records approximately 440,000 clones, around 91% being singletons. This CDR3 is 14 amino acids long. The germline CDR1 and CDR2 sequences are SGHTA and FQGTGA. Trimming took off 2 bases at V and 6 bases at J, with 10 bases between the two ends. The source material was PBMCs or T cells enriched from blood (not recorded which). The sequence was collected from a man aged 18 to 29 who had recovered from COVID-19. The chain couples TRBV7-3 to TRBJ2-2, with D possibly TRBD2 on 5 matching bases. CDR3 amino acids: CASSLGLAPGELFF. The CDR3 DNA follows: TGTGCCAGCAGCTTAGGGCTAGCTCCCGGGGAGCTGTTTTTT.